The present T cell receptor beta chain was sequenced within a study of early T cells in non-severe SARS-CoV-2 infection. About the study: It was bulk RNA from unsorted whole blood that was sequenced, and the chains were unpaired.

This CDR3 has 16 amino acids. The trim removed 6 bases at V and 9 bases at J, leaving 11 bases unmatched. Germline V gene lookup returns CDR1 MNHEY and CDR2 SVGEGT. Tagging with unique molecular identifiers was applied to individual cDNA molecules. From the 5' RACE reads, TCRdb called clonotypes with MiXCR, one entry per CDR3 protein. The sample lists about 77,000 distinct CDR3 sequences, roughly 4.7% seen once, with less than 9.5% in the top ten. Sequencing used whole blood, obtained at baseline. This chain connects TRBV6-2 or TRBV6-3 to TRBJ2-1, with 13 bases identical to TRBD2. The TCR was taken from an adult who was a healthcare worker with PCR-confirmed SARS-CoV-2 infection or an uninfected control (not recorded which). The CDR3 nucleotides read TGTGCCAGCAGCCCCTACGGGACTAGCGGGATTTTTGAGCAGTTCTTC. The encoded protein is CASSPYGTSGIFEQFF.